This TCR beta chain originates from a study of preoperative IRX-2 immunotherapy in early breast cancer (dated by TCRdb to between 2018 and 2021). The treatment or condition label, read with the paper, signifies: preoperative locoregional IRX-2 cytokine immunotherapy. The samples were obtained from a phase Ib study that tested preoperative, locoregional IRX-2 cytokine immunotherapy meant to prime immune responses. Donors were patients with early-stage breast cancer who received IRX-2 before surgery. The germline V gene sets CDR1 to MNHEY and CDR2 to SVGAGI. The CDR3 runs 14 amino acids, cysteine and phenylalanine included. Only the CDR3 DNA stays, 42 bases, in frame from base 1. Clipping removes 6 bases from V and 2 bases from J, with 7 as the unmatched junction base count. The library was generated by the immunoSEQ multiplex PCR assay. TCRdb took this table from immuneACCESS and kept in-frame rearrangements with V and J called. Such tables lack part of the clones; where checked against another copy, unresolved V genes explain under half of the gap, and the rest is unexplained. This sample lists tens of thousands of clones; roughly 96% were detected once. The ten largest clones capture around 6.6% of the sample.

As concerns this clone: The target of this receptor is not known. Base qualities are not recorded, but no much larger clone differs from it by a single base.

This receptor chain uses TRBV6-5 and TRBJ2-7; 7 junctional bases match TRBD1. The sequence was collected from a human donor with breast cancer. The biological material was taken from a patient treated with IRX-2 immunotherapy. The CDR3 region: CASREPGQPYEQYF. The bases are TGTGCCAGCAGAGAACCGGGACAGCCCTACGAGCAGTACTTC.